The source of this TCR beta chain is a study of cytomegalovirus exposure and HLA in healthy donors. Study results and caveats: For most subjects, TCR beta sequences were reported to predict HLA-A and HLA-B alleles with accuracy. Segments of the TCR beta V type were, in most cases, productive about 87% or about 30% of the time in an earlier analysis.

The PCR used 60 Vbeta and 13 Jbeta primers. Profiling relied on immunoSEQ multiplex PCR, and the TCRdb table lists in-frame clones only, not all of them. The profile shows 110,000 to 150,000 clones, roughly 80% of them singletons. Trimming pared 0 bases from V and 11 bases from J, leaving 16 bases between. Germline assignment: CDR1 SGHDN and CDR2 FVKESK. The CDR3 runs 14 residues. Notes on this clone: Its antigen remains unidentified.

The sample comprised PBMCs. The chain couples TRBV14 to TRBJ1-1; D is possibly TRBD1 (5 bases). The TCR originated in a man aged 35 to 55 in good health and CMV-seronegative. In DNA form, the CDR3 reads TGTGCCAGCAGCCAAGAAGTTCAGGGACTACGTGCTTTCTTT. Residues: CASSQEVQGLRAFF.